Below are 7 T cell receptor beta chains sequenced from a single sample in a study of blood T cell repertoires in COVID-19. The protocol was immunoSEQ multiplex PCR, while the TCRdb copy is restricted to in-frame clones and leaves out a portion. The profile shows more than 85,000 clones, 85% of them singletons. Sequencing used peripheral blood. The origin of the receptors is a man of 80 years or more with acute or convalescent COVID-19.

The chain combines TRBV28 with TRBJ2-7; 10 bases map to TRBD2. The CDR3 is 15 amino acids. J was trimmed by 6 bases and V by 7 bases; bases with no gene match: 12. Germline V gene data show CDR1 as MDHEN and CDR2 as SYDVKM. CDR3 DNA sequence: TGTGCCAGCAAATCCGACCTAGCGGGAGTCCGCGAGCAGTACTTC. This codes for CASKSDLAGVREQYF.

The V call is TRBV28, the J call TRBJ1-2; 7 bases fit TRBD1. Germline V gives CDR1 MDHEN, CDR2 SYDVKM. The CDR3 extends over 14 amino acids. Losses at the gene ends were 11 bases for V and 6 bases for J; bases not matched to a gene: 15. Here the CDR3 DNA reads TGTGCCTGGAACAGGGGCGTGGGTGAAGATGGCTACACCTTC. Residues: CAWNRGVGEDGYTF.

The chain has TRBV28 and TRBJ2-2, with 8 bases that match TRBD2. Germline V gives CDR1 MDHEN, CDR2 SYDVKM. The J segment lost 5 bases and the V segment lost 7 bases, leaving 15 bases of the junction unmatched. This CDR3 region has 17 residues. The CDR3 here is CASTLGFRGTRTGELFF. The CDR3 bases are TGTGCCAGCACCCTAGGGTTCCGCGGGACTAGAACCGGGGAGCTGTTTTTT.

The chain joins TRBV7-3 to TRBJ1-1; 7 bases line up with TRBD1. Germline assignment: CDR1 SGHTA and CDR2 FQGTGA. The CDR3 totals 14 residues. Trimming cost V 5 bases and J 5 bases; bases outside gene matches: 8. The CDR3 DNA sequence: TGTGCCAGCAGCCTCGACAGGGTTGGGACTGAAGCTTTCTTT. It encodes CASSLDRVGTEAFF.

J is TRBJ2-5 and V is TRBV28, with a tentative D call TRBD2 (5 bases). Trimming removed 3 bases from V and 2 bases from J, with 19 bases in between. The CDR3 extends over 17 amino acids. Germline-derived CDR1 and CDR2 are MDHEN and SYDVKM. CDR3 amino acids: CASSLARIAEDQETQYF. The CDR3, as DNA: TGTGCCAGCAGTTTGGCGCGTATTGCGGAGGATCAAGAGACCCAGTACTTC.

The chain joins TRBV4-2 to TRBJ2-4; 12 bases are a match to TRBD2. The ends lost 0 bases at V and 1 base at J; junction bases unmatched: 4. This CDR3 is 18 amino acids long. Looked up from germline, CDR1 is LGHNA and CDR2 is YNFKEQ. This chain's CDR3 is CASSQELAGGSAKNIQYF. The CDR3 DNA follows: TGTGCCAGCAGCCAAGAGCTAGCGGGAGGGTCGGCCAAAAACATTCAGTACTTC.

This rearrangement joins TRBV9 to TRBJ2-7; tentatively, D is TRBD2 (7 bases). The CDR3 is made up of 15 amino acids. V lost 4 bases to trimming and J lost 5 bases, with 19 bases between them. CDR1 SGDLS and CDR2 YYNGEE come from the germline V gene. The CDR3 DNA follows: TGTGCCAGCAGCCCACCCGGGGGGCCCCCCCACGAGCAGTACTTC. Its protein is CASSPPGGPPHEQYF.